These 30 T cell receptor beta chains originate from one sample sequenced in a study of T cells in Graves' hyperthyroidism and ophthalmopathy. Amplified regions were TCR beta CDR3 sequences from RNA transcripts. With the HTBI primer set, the TCR CDR3 went through a first round of RT-PCR. TCRdb analysed the multiplex PCR reads with MiXCR anew, one entry per CDR3 protein. The data show roughly 560,000 distinct CDR3 sequences, around 15% seen once. The sequenced sample consisted of blood. Source of these receptors: a woman between 40 and 55 years old with Graves' ophthalmopathy.

This clonotype was recorded at least ten times. A much larger clone differs from this one at a single base, so this may be a read error. This chain joins TRBV11-1 and TRBJ2-7, with D unclear. Germline CDR1 SGHAT, CDR2 FQDESV (reference sequence). This CDR3 has 12 amino acids. CDR3 DNA sequence: TGTACCAGCAGCACTTCTGTGAAGGAGCAGTACTTC. It is translated as CTSSTSVKEQYF.

This clonotype has ten or more counts. The chain joins TRBV18 to TRBJ1-1; no firm D call. Germline-derived CDR1 and CDR2 are KGHSH and LQKENI. The length of the CDR3 is 14 residues. The germline V and J ends were trimmed by 0 bases and 7 bases, with 12 bases remaining between them. The CDR3: CASSPPGGRVEAFF. CDR3 DNA: TGTGCCAGCTCACCACCGGGCGGAAGGGTTGAAGCTTTCTTT.

This clonotype was seen at least ten times. V is TRBV6-1 and J is TRBJ1-2, with D uncertain. Germline V gene data show CDR1 as MNHNS and CDR2 as SASEGT. This CDR3 spans 13 amino acids. The V and J ends lost 6 bases and 7 bases respectively, with 15 bases between them. The CDR3 nucleotides read TGTGCCAGCAGACTCCGCGGGGTTAGTGGCTACACCTTC. Amino acid sequence: CASRLRGVSGYTF.

The chain has TRBV4-2 and TRBJ2-6; 12 bases agree with TRBD2. Germline values: CDR1 LGHNA, CDR2 YNFKEQ. With 4 bases clipped from V and 0 bases from J, the junction kept 10 bases outside the gene matches. There are 20 residues in the CDR3. CDR3 nucleotides: TGTGCCAGCAGCCCAGGACTAGCGGGAAGCCCCCTCTCTGGGGCCAACGTCCTGACTTTC. Its protein is CASSPGLAGSPLSGANVLTF.

Ten or more counts support this clonotype. The junction departs from germline at one end; a sequencing error may be responsible. The chain uses TRBV6-2 or TRBV6-3 and TRBJ1-1, with D unclear. Per the germline V gene, CDR1 is MNHEY and CDR2 is SVGEGT. This CDR3 has 16 residues. Here the CDR3 reads CASKPARGFSNNEAFF. In nucleotides, the CDR3 is TGTGCCAGCAAACCCGCCCGGGGTTTCTCGAACAATGAAGCTTTCTTT.

This clonotype showed up many times. The V and J genes are TRBV11-2 and TRBJ2-5; 8 bases match TRBD2. Looked up from germline, CDR1 is SGHAT and CDR2 is FQNNGV. V gave up 3 bases and J gave up 4 bases; unmatched junction bases: 7. CDR3 length: 15 amino acids. CDR3 in amino acids: CASSLGPAGGETQYF. The CDR3 DNA sequence: TGTGCCAGCAGCTTGGGACCCGCGGGAGGAGAGACCCAGTACTTC.

This clonotype was detected ten times or more. The gene calls are TRBV2 and TRBJ2-7; TRBD2 matches 13 bases. J was trimmed by 0 bases and V by 6 bases; bases with no gene match: 11. CDR3 length: 18 residues. Germline V gene data show CDR1 as SNHLY and CDR2 as FYNNEI. The CDR3 protein is CASRAGTSGILSSYEQYF. The CDR3 bases are TGTGCCAGCAGAGCCGGGACTAGCGGGATCCTAAGCTCCTACGAGCAGTACTTC. Drawing the rest from reference TRBV2 and TRBJ2-7, the complete variable domain is EPEVTQTPSHQVTQMGQEVILRCVPISNHLYFYWYRQILGQKVEFLVSFYNNEISEKSEIFDDQFSVERPDGSNFTLKIRSTKLEDSAMYFCASRAGTSGILSSYEQYFGPGTRLTVT.

CDR3 amino acids: CASSNGPSADTGELFF. The CDR3 DNA is TGCGCCAGCAGCAACGGACCTTCGGCGGACACCGGGGAGCTGTTTTTT. The V and J genes are TRBV5-1 and TRBJ2-2; D uncertain. Between the trimmed V and J ends, which lost 4 bases and 3 bases, there was a span of 16 bases. Per the germline V gene, CDR1 is SGHRS and CDR2 is YFSETQ. CDR3 length equals 16 residues.

This clonotype occurred many times. This chain connects TRBV12-3 or TRBV12-4 to TRBJ2-3, with D uncertain. V was clipped by 0 bases and J by 6 bases, with 4 bases between them. This CDR3 comprises 12 residues. Written as DNA, the CDR3 is TGTGCCAGCAGTTTAGCGCACGATACGCAGTATTTT. It specifies CASSLAHDTQYF.

This clonotype was counted only a few times. The conserved final phenylalanine or tryptophan is absent from the CDR3, which likely points to a read error. The V and J genes are TRBV6-2 or TRBV6-3 and TRBJ2-7; weak D call: TRBD1 (5 bases). The CDR3 loop spans 12 amino acids. Germline values: CDR1 MNHEY, CDR2 SVGEGT. V was shortened by 10 bases and J by 3 bases, with 13 bases between the two germline ends. The CDR3 region is CATEDSYYEQYL. The CDR3 nucleotides read TGTGCCACCGAAGACAGTTACTACGAGCAGTACCTC.

There are a few counts of this clonotype. The chain links TRBV19 to TRBJ1-1; tentatively, D is TRBD1 (5 bases). The CDR3 has 15 residues. Deletions cut 7 bases from V and 0 bases from J, with 15 bases between. Germline V gene data show CDR1 as LNHDA and CDR2 as SQIVND (reference sequence). CDR3 DNA sequence: TGTGCCAGTATTCAGGGAAGGGGCATGAACACTGAAGCTTTCTTT. As protein: CASIQGRGMNTEAFF.

This clonotype was recorded at least ten times. The rearrangement links TRBV20-1 to TRBJ1-6; 10 bases map to TRBD1. Losses at the gene ends were 1 base for V and 9 bases for J; bases not matched to a gene: 3. Germline CDR1 DFQATT, CDR2 SNEGSKA (reference sequence). This CDR3 contains 14 residues. The DNA of the CDR3 is TGCAGTGCTAGAGGCGGGACAGGGGTTTCACCCCTCCACTTT. Protein: CSARGGTGVSPLHF.

This clonotype was seen more than once but under ten times. This chain links TRBV12-3 or TRBV12-4 with TRBJ1-2; 7 bases fit TRBD1. Trimming removed 7 bases from V and 5 bases from J; junction bases left unmatched: 7. The CDR3 runs 13 residues. The chain's CDR3 is CASTDRAIYGYTF. CDR3 DNA sequence: TGTGCCAGCACCGACAGGGCGATATATGGCTACACCTTC.

This clonotype came up a few times. CDR3 nucleotides: TGTGCCAGCAGCTTTTCTTGGCAAGAGACCCAGTACTTC. It codes for CASSFSWQETQYF. The rearrangement uses TRBV11-3 and TRBJ2-5; D call uncertain. Germline loops: CDR1 SGHNT, CDR2 YENEEA. The CDR3 is 13 residues long. Trimming took off 3 bases at V and 2 bases at J, with 7 bases between the two ends. Together with reference TRBV11-3 and TRBJ2-5, the CDR3 gives the full variable domain: EAGVVQSPRYKIIEKKQPVAFWCNPISGHNTLYWYLQNLGQGPELLIRYENEEAVDDSQLPKDRFSAERLKGVDSTLKIQPAELGDSAVYLCASSFSWQETQYFGPGTRLLVL.

This clonotype has a handful of counts. The chain employs TRBV29-1 and TRBJ2-7, with 10 bases aligning to TRBD1. Germline V lookup: CDR1 SQVTM, CDR2 ANQGSEA. The CDR3 sequence is 14 residues long. Trimming cost V 2 bases and J 3 bases; bases outside gene matches: 4. The CDR3 sequence: CSVESRTGGYEQYF. CDR3 nucleotides: TGCAGCGTTGAATCTAGGACAGGGGGCTACGAGCAGTACTTC.

This clonotype was counted at least ten times. The chain couples TRBV6-1 to TRBJ2-7; D might be TRBD1 or TRBD2, each matching 5 bases. CDR1 and CDR2 from the germline V gene are MNHNS and SASEGT. This CDR3 is built from 12 residues. Trimming left V 6 bases short and J 3 bases short, with 9 bases between. The CDR3 spells CASSRDGYEQYF. The CDR3 DNA is TGTGCCAGCAGCAGGGACGGCTACGAGCAGTACTTC.

This chain links TRBV11-2 with TRBJ1-1; D is possibly TRBD1 (5 bases). The CDR3 extends over 16 amino acids. V lost 5 bases and J lost 6, with 22 bases in between. Germline CDR1 SGHAT, CDR2 FQNNGV. CDR3 protein: CASSPRVRAVYPEAFF. The CDR3 DNA follows: TGTGCCAGCAGCCCCCGAGTCAGGGCGGTTTACCCTGAAGCTTTCTTT.

This chain joins TRBV12-3 or TRBV12-4 and TRBJ2-1, with 7 bases that match TRBD1. CDR3 length equals 17 residues. V lost 7 bases to trimming and J lost 2 bases; unmatched junction nucleotides: 14. CDR3 region: CASTSWGSGTAYNEQFF. CDR3 sequence (DNA): TGTGCCAGCACAAGTTGGGGATCCGGGACAGCCTACAATGAGCAGTTCTTC.

Many counts were recorded for this clonotype. V and J are TRBV6-4 and TRBJ2-7, with 9 bases that match TRBD1. Trimming at V came to 3 bases and at J to 3 bases, leaving 15 bases not matched to a gene. The CDR3 spans 18 residues. Germline CDR1 is MRHNA and CDR2 is SNTAGT. The CDR3: CASSDRRTGVPPFYEQYF. The DNA for the CDR3 is TGTGCCAGCAGTGATCGCCGGACAGGGGTCCCTCCTTTCTACGAGCAGTACTTC.

This clonotype was picked up many times. This sequence joins TRBV27 and TRBJ1-2; weak D call: TRBD1 (6 bases). CDR1 is MNHEY and CDR2 is SMNVEV in the germline V gene (reference sequence). This CDR3 comprises 14 residues. Trimming took off 0 bases at V and 5 bases at J, with 10 bases between the two ends. The CDR3 sequence: CASSLSPGDYGYTF. CDR3 sequence (DNA): TGTGCCAGCAGTTTATCGCCAGGGGATTATGGCTACACCTTC.

This clonotype showed up many times. The J gene is TRBJ2-7, the V gene TRBV20-1; 12 positions match TRBD2. Germline lookup yields CDR1 DFQATT and CDR2 SNEGSKA (reference sequence). After removal of 4 bases from V and 7 bases from J, the junction contained 5 bases not matched to a gene. This CDR3 is built from 13 residues. CDR3 residues: CSAMASGRGEQYF. The CDR3 nucleotides read TGCAGTGCTATGGCTAGCGGGAGGGGGGAGCAGTACTTC.

This clonotype has ten or more counts. The V gene is TRBV20-1, the J gene TRBJ2-7; 8 bases agree with TRBD2. The CDR3 is 15 residues long. Per germline, CDR1 DFQATT and CDR2 SNEGSKA (reference sequence). The V segment lost 0 bases and the J segment 0 bases; nucleotides outside the gene matches: 4. For the CDR3, the DNA is TGCAGTGCTAGAGATACTAGCGGAAGCTCCTACGAGCAGTACTTC. Protein sequence: CSARDTSGSSYEQYF.

The CDR3: CASRRDFSYEQYF. In DNA form, the CDR3 reads TGTGCCAGCAGACGGGACTTCAGCTACGAGCAGTACTTC. The chain uses TRBV6-2 or TRBV6-3 and TRBJ2-7; weak D call: TRBD2 (6 bases). The CDR3 runs 13 residues. CDR1 and CDR2 (germline): MNHEY, SVGEGT. The ends were cut back, 6 bases at V and 3 bases at J, with 12 bases in the middle.

In this sample, this clonotype turned up a few times. The chain employs TRBV20-1 and TRBJ2-7; D is unclear. CDR1 DFQATT and CDR2 SNEGSKA come from the germline V gene (reference sequence). V was shortened by 0 bases and J by 2 bases, with 11 bases between the two germline ends. The CDR3 totals 14 residues. The CDR3 protein is CSARDVRATYEQYF. CDR3 DNA sequence: TGCAGTGCTAGAGATGTGCGCGCCACCTACGAGCAGTACTTC.

This clonotype showed up many times. The chain has TRBV6-1 and TRBJ1-2; D is uncertain. With 10 bases removed from V and 4 bases from J, the gap between germline ends came to 16 bases. The germline gives CDR1 MNHNS, CDR2 SASEGT. The CDR3 sequence is 13 residues long. The CDR3 coding sequence is TGTGCCACCGCCCTACTGAGATCCTATGGCTACACCTTC. Its protein is CATALLRSYGYTF.

This clonotype appeared many times. The genes are TRBV12-3 or TRBV12-4 and TRBJ2-3; D is perhaps TRBD1 or TRBD2 (6 bases each). V was clipped by 1 base and J by 11 bases, with 13 bases between them. The length of the CDR3 is 13 residues. The CDR3 nucleotides are TGTGCCAGCAGTTTAGACCTGGGGGGCAGGCAGTATTTT. Translated, it gives CASSLDLGGRQYF.

This clonotype was found many times. This chain joins TRBV6-1 and TRBJ2-7; perhaps TRBD2 as D (6 bases). Germline CDR1 and CDR2: MNHNS and SASEGT. The CDR3 extends over 15 amino acids. With 5 bases removed from V and 6 bases from J, the gap between germline ends came to 20 bases. The CDR3 sequence: CASSPGTGHLFEQYF. The CDR3, as DNA: TGTGCCAGCAGTCCCGGGACTGGCCATTTGTTCGAGCAGTACTTC.

This clonotype was seen a single time. J is TRBJ1-1 and V is TRBV3-1; 9 positions agree with TRBD1. Germline CDR1 is LGHDT and CDR2 is YNNKEL (reference sequence). Trimming at V came to 4 bases and at J to 5 bases, leaving 5 bases not matched to a gene. The CDR3 sequence is 14 residues long. The CDR3 nucleotides read TGTGCCAGCAGCCGGGACAGGGTATTGACTGAAGCTTTCTTT. The encoded protein is CASSRDRVLTEAFF.

This clonotype was counted many times. V gene TRBV24-1 combines with J gene TRBJ2-7; possibly TRBD1 or TRBD2 for D (5 bases each). The CDR3 length is 12 residues. Germline assignment: CDR1 KGHDR and CDR2 SFDVKD. V was trimmed by 0 bases and J by 9 bases, leaving 8 bases between them. DNA of the CDR3: TGTGCCACCAGTGATTTGGGGGGACGGCAGTACTTC. This encodes CATSDLGGRQYF.

In this sample, this clonotype turned up many times. The genes are TRBV2 and TRBJ2-3; the D is unclear. This CDR3 spans 13 amino acids. Trimming took off 7 bases at V and 0 bases at J, with 8 bases between the two ends. Germline V gives CDR1 SNHLY, CDR2 FYNNEI. DNA for the CDR3: TGTGCCAGCACTGGCGGAAGCACAGATACGCAGTATTTT. This sequence encodes CASTGGSTDTQYF.